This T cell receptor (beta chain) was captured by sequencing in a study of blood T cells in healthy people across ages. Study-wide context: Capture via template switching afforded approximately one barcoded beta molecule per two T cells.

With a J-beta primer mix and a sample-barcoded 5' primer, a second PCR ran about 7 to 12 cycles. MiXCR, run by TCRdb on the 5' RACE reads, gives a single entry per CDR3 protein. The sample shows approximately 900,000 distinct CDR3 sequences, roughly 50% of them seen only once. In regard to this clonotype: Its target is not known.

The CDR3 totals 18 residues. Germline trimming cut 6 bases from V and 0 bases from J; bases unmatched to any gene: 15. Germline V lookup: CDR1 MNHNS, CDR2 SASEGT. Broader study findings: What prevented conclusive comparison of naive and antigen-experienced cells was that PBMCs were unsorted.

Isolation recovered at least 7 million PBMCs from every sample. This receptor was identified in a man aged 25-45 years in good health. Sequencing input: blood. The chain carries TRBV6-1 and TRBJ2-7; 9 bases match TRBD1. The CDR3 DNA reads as TGTGCCAGCAGCCCGACCGGGACAGGGAGGAAGGGCTCCTACGAGCAGTACTTC. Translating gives CASSPTGTGRKGSYEQYF.